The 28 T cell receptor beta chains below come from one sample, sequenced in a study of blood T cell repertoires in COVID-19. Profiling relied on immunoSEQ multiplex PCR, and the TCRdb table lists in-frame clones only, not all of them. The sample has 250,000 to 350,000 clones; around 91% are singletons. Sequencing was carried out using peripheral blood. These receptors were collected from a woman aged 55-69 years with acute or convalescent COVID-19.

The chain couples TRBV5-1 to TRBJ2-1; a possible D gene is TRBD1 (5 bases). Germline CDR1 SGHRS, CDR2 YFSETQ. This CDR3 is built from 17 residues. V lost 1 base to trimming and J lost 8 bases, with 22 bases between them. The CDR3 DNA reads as TGCGCCAGCAGCTTGAGGGGCTGGGGAAATACTAATGATGAGCAGTTCTTC. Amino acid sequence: CASSLRGWGNTNDEQFF.

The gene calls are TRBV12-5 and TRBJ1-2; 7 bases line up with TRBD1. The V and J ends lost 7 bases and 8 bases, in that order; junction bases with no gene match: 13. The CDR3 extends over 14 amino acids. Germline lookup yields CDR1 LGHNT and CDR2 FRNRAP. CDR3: CASAQTMDRSGYTF. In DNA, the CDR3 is TGTGCTAGTGCCCAGACGATGGACAGGAGCGGCTACACCTTC.

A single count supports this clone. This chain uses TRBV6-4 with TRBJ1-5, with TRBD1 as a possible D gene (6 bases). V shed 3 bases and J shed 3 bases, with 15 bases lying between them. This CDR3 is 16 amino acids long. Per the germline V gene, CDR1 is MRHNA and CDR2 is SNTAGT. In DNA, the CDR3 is TGTGCCAGCAGTGATTTGTGGGGGCCTTACAATCAGCCCCAGCATTTT. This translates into CASSDLWGPYNQPQHF.

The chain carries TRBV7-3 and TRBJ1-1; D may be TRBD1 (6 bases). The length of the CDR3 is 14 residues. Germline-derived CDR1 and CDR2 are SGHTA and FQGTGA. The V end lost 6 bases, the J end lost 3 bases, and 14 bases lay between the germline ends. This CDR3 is CASSTRGSDTEAFF. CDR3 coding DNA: TGTGCCAGCAGTACCAGGGGAAGTGACACTGAAGCTTTCTTT.

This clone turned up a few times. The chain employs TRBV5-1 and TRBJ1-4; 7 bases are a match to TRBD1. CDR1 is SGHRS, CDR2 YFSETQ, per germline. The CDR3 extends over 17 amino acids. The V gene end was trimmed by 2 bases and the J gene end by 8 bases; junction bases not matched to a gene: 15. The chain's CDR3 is CASSLRTGGTTGEKLFF. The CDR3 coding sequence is TGCGCCAGCAGCTTAAGGACAGGTGGCACGACTGGAGAAAAACTGTTTTTT.

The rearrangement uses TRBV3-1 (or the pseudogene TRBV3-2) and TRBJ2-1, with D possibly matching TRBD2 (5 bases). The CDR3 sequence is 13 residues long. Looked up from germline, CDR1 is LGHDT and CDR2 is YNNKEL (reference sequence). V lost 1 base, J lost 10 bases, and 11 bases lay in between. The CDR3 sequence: CASSQGPRAEQFF. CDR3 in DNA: TGTGCCAGCAGCCAAGGTCCGAGGGCCGAGCAGTTCTTC.

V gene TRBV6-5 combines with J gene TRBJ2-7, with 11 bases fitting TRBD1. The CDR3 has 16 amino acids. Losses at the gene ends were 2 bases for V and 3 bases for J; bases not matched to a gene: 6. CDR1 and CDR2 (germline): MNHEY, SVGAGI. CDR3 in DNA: TGTGCCAGCAGTTACAGGACCGGGACAGGGGGCTACGAGCAGTACTTC. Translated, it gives CASSYRTGTGGYEQYF.

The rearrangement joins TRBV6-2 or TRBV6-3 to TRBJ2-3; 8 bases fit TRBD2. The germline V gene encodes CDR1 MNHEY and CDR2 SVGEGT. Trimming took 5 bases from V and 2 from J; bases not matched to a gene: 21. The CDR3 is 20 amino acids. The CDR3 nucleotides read TGTGCCAGCAGTGACGGGGTGTGGCGGGGGGACCCGGAAAACACAGATACGCAGTATTTT. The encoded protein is CASSDGVWRGDPENTDTQYF.

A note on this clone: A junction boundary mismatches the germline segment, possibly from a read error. CDR3 coding DNA: TGTGCCAGACTTCTCGGTGACTCCAACGAGCAGTACTTC. Protein product: CARLLGDSNEQYF. The chain has TRBV6-5 and TRBJ2-7; D ambiguous. Germline assignment: CDR1 MNHEY and CDR2 SVGAGI. The CDR3 spans 13 residues.

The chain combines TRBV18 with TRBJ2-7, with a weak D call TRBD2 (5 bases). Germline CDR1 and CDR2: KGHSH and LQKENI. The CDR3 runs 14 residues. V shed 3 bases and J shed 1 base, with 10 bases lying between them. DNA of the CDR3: TGTGCCAGCTCACCTCTGGACTCGTCCTACGAGCAGTACTTC. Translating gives CASSPLDSSYEQYF.

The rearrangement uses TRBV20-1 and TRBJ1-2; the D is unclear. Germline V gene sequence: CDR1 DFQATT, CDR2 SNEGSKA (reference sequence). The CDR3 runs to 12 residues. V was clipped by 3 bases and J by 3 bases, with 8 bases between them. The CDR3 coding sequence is TGCAGTGCTAGTGGGGAGGACTATGGCTACACCTTC. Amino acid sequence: CSASGEDYGYTF.

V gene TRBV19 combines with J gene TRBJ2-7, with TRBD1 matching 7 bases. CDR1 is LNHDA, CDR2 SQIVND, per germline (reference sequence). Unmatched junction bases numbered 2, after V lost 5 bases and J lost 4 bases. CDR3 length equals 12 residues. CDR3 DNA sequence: TGTGCCAGTAGTCGACAGGGATACGAGCAGTACTTC. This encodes CASSRQGYEQYF. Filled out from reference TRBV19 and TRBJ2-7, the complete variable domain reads DGGITQSPKYLFRKEGQNVTLSCEQNLNHDAMYWYRQDPGQGLRLIYYSQIVNDFQKGDIAEGYSVSREKKESFPLTVTSAQKNPTAFYLCASSRQGYEQYFGPGTRLTVT.

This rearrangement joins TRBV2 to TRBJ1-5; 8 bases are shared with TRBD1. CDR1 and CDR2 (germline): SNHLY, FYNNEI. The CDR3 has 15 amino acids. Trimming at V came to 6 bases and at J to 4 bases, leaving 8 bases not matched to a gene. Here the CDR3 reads CASSSPGQANQPQHF. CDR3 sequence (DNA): TGTGCCAGCAGCTCCCCGGGACAGGCGAATCAGCCCCAGCATTTT.

This CDR3 is CASSLNRASEAFF. CDR3 sequence (DNA): TGTGCCAGCAGCTTGAACAGGGCTTCCGAAGCTTTCTTT. This chain uses TRBV5-4 with TRBJ1-1, with D perhaps matching TRBD1 (6 bases). The CDR3 runs to 13 residues. Germline CDR1 is SGHNT and CDR2 is YYREEE (reference sequence). Trimming stripped 1 base from V and 8 bases from J, with 12 bases between.

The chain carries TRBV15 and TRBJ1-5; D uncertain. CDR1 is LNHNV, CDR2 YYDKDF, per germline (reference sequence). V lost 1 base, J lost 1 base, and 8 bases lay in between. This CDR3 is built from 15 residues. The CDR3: CATSRGESSNQPQHF. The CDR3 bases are TGTGCCACCAGCAGAGGAGAGTCGAGCAATCAGCCCCAGCATTTT.

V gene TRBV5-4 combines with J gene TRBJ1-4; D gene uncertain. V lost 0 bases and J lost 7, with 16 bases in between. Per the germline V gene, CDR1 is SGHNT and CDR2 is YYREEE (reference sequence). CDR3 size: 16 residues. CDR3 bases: TGTGCCAGCAGCTTGGGAGCCAGCACAAGGAGTGAAAAACTGTTTTTT. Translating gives CASSLGASTRSEKLFF.

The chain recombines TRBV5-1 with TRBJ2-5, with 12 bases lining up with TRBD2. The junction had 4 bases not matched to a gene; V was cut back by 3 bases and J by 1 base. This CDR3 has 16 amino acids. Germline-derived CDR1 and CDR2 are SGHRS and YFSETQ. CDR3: CASSSLTSGGQETQYF. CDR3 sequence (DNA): TGCGCCAGCAGCTCCCTGACTAGCGGGGGCCAAGAGACCCAGTACTTC. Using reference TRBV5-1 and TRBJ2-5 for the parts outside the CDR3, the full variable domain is KAGVTQTPRYLIKTRGQQVTLSCSPISGHRSVSWYQQTPGQGLQFLFEYFSETQRNKGNFPGRFSGRQFSNSRSEMNVSTLELGDSALYLCASSSLTSGGQETQYFGPGTRLLVL.

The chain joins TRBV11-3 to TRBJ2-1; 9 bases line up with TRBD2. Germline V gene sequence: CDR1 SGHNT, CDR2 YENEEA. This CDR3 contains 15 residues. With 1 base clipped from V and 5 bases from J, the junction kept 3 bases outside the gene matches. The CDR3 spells CASSLALAGNNEQFF. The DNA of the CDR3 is TGTGCCAGCAGCTTAGCTCTAGCGGGGAACAATGAGCAGTTCTTC.

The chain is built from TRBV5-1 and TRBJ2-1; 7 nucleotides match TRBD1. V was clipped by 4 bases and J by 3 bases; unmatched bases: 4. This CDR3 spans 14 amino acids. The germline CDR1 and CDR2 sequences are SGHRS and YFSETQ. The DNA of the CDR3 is TGCGCCAGCAGCCCAGGGGACAGCTACAATGAGCAGTTCTTC. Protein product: CASSPGDSYNEQFF.

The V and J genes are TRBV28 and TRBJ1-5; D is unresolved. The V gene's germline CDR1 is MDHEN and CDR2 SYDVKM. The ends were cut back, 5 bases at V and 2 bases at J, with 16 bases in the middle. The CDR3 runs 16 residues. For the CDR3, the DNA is TGTGCCAGCAGTGTCATCCCGCCTACGCGCAATCAGCCCCAGCATTTT. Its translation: CASSVIPPTRNQPQHF.

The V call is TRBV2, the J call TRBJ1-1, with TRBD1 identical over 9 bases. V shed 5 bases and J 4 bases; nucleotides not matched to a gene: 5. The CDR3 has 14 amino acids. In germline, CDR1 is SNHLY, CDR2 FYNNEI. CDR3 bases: TGTGCCAGCAGTAAGGGACAGGGCGGCACTGAAGCTTTCTTT. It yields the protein CASSKGQGGTEAFF.

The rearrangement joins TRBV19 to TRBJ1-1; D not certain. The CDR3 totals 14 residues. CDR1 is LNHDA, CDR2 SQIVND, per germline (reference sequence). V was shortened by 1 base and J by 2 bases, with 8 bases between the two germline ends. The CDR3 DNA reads TGTGCCAGTAGTATAGGGGAGGTTAACACTGAAGCTTTCTTT. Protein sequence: CASSIGEVNTEAFF.

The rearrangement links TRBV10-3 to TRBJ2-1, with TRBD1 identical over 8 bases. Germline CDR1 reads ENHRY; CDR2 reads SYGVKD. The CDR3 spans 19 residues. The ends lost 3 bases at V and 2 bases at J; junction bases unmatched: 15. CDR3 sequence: CAISESRTGPVLTYNEQFF. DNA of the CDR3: TGTGCCATCAGTGAATCAAGGACAGGGCCCGTTTTGACCTACAATGAGCAGTTCTTC.

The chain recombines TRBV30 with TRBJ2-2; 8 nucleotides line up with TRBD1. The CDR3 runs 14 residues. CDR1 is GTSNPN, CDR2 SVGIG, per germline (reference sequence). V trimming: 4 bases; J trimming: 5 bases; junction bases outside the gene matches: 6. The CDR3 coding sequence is TGTGCCTGGAATCAGGGGGCGGGGACCGGGGAGCTGTTTTTT. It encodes CAWNQGAGTGELFF.

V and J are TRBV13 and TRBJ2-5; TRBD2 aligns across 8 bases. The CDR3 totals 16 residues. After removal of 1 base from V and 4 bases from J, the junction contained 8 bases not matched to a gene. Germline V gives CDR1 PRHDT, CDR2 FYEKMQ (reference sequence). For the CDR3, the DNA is TGTGCCAGCAGCTTAGCTTCCGGGACTAGGATAGAGACCCAGTACTTC. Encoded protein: CASSLASGTRIETQYF.

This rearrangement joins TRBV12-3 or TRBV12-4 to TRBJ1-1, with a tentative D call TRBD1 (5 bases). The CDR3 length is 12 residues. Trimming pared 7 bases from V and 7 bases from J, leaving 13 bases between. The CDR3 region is CASKDSKYEAFF. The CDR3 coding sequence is TGTGCCAGCAAAGACAGCAAGTATGAAGCTTTCTTT.

The DNA for the CDR3 is TGTGCCAGCAGTGGACCGGGACTAGCGGGGTTTGCGCAGTACTTC. Protein product: CASSGPGLAGFAQYF. This chain links TRBV25-1 with TRBJ2-7, with 13 bases matching TRBD2. Germline CDR1 and CDR2: MGHDK and SYGVNS. The CDR3 has 15 amino acids. The junction had 9 bases not matched to a gene; V was cut back by 4 bases and J by 9 bases.

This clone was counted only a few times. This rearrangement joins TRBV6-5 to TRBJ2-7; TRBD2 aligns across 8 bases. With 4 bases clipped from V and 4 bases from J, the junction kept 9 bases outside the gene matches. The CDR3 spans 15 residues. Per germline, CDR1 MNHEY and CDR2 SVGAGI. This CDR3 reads CASSLGTSGGYEQYF. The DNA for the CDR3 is TGTGCCAGCAGTTTGGGGACCAGCGGGGGTTACGAGCAGTACTTC.